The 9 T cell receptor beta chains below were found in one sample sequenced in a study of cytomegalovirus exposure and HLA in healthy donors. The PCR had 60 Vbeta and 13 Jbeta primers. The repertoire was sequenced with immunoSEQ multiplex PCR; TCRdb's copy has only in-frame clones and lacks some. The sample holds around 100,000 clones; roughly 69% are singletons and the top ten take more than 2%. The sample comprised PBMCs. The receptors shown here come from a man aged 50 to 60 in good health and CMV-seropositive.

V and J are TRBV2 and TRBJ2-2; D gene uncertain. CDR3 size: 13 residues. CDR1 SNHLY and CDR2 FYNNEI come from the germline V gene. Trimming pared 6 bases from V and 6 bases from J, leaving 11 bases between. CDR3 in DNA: TGTGCCAGCAGCGCGGATGCTGCCGGGGAGCTGTTTTTT. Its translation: CASSADAAGELFF.

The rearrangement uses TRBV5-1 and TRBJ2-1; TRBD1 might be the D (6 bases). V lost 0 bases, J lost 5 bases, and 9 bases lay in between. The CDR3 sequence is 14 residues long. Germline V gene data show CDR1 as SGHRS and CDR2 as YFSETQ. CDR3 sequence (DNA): TGCGCCAGCAGCTTGGGAGGGGGAGACAATGAGCAGTTCTTC. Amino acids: CASSLGGGDNEQFF.

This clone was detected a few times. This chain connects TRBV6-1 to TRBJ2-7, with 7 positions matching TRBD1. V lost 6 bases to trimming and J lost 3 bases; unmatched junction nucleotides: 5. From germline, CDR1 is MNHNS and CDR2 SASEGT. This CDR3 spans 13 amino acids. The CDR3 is CASSRDSHYEQYF. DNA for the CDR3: TGTGCCAGCAGCCGGGACAGCCACTACGAGCAGTACTTC.

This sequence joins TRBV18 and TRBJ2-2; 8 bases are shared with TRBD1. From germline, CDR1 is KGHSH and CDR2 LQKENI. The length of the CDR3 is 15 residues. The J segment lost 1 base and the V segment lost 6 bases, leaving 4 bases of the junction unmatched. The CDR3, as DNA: TGTGCCAGCTCCCCCGGGACAGGGAACACCGGGGAGCTGTTTTTT. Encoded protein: CASSPGTGNTGELFF.

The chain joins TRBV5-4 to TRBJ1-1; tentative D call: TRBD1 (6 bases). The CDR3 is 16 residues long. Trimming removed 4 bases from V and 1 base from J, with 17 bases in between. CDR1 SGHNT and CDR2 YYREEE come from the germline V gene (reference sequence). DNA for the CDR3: TGTGCCAGCAGCGATGGAACAGGGCTGCGGAACACTGAAGCTTTCTTT. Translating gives CASSDGTGLRNTEAFF.

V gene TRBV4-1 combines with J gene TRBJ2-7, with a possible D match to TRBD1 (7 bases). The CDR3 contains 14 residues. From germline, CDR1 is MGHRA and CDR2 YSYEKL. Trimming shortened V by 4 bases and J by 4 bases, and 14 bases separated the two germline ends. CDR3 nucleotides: TGCGCCAGCAGCCGCGGGACAGCATATTACGAGCAGTACTTC. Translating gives CASSRGTAYYEQYF.

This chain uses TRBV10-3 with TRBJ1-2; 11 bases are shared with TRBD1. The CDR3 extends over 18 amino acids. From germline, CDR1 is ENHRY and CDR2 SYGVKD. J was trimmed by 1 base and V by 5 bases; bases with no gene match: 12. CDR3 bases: TGTGCCATCAGTCCATGGGCCGGGACAGGGGGTTTTAACTATGGCTACACCTTC. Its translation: CAISPWAGTGGFNYGYTF.

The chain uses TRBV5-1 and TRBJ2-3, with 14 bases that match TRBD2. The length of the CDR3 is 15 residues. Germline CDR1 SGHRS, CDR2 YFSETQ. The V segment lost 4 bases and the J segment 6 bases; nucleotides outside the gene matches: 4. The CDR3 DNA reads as TGCGCCAGCAGCCAGGGACTAGCGGGAGTTGATACGCAGTATTTT. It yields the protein CASSQGLAGVDTQYF.

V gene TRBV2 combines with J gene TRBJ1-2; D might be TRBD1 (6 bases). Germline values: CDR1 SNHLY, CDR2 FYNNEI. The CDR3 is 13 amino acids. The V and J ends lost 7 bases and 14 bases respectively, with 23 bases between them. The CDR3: CASTDRSFERWTF. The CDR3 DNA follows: TGTGCCAGCACAGACAGGAGCTTTGAACGGTGGACCTTC.